The next 17 T cell receptor beta chains were all read from a single sample in a study of cytomegalovirus exposure and HLA in healthy donors. The PCR employed 60 Vbeta primers together with 13 Jbeta primers. Repertoires were generated with immunoSEQ multiplex PCR, while TCRdb's copy carries only in-frame clones and drops some. The table records roughly 170,000 clones, about 80% of them present only once. Sequenced: PBMCs. The receptors derive from a boy between 10 and 17 years old in good health and CMV-seronegative.

In its sample, this clone was seen once. The V and J genes are TRBV9 and TRBJ1-4; TRBD1 is a possible D gene (6 bases). Trimming cost V 3 bases and J 6 bases, with 15 bases left between them. CDR1 and CDR2 from the germline V gene are SGDLS and YYNGEE. CDR3 length equals 15 residues. Here the CDR3 reads CASSAGQSSYEKLFF. In DNA form, the CDR3 reads TGTGCCAGCAGCGCCGGACAGTCGTCGTATGAAAAACTGTTTTTT.

The chain links TRBV5-4 to TRBJ2-7, with D maybe TRBD1 (6 bases). The V end lost 2 bases, the J end lost 4 bases, and 13 bases lay between the germline ends. The CDR3 has 14 amino acids. Germline CDR1 and CDR2: SGHNT and YYREEE (reference sequence). This CDR3 is CASSFGDTPYEQYF. As DNA, the CDR3 is TGTGCCAGCAGCTTCGGGGACACCCCTTACGAGCAGTACTTC. Supplemented by reference TRBV5-4 and TRBJ2-7, the full variable domain reads ETGVTQSPTHLIKTRGQQVTLRCSSQSGHNTVSWYQQALGQGPQFIFQYYREEENGRGNFPPRFSGLQFPNYSSELNVNALELDDSALYLCASSFGDTPYEQYFGPGTRLTVT.

This chain uses TRBV30 with TRBJ1-1; TRBD1 might be the D (5 bases). Germline loops: CDR1 GTSNPN, CDR2 SVGIG (reference sequence). The V end was cut by 2 bases, the J end by 11 bases, with 12 bases between. The CDR3 runs 11 residues. The CDR3 protein is CAWSRAGYAFF. The CDR3 DNA is TGTGCCTGGAGTAGGGCAGGGTACGCTTTCTTT.

The chain carries TRBV7-9 and TRBJ2-1; D gene ambiguous. The CDR3 extends over 15 amino acids. Trimming took off 5 bases at V and 3 bases at J, with 14 bases between the two ends. Germline V gene data show CDR1 as SEHNR and CDR2 as FQNEAQ (reference sequence). The CDR3 is CASSLSSGFYNEQFF. Written as DNA, the CDR3 is TGTGCCAGCAGCCTTTCGTCAGGATTCTACAATGAGCAGTTCTTC.

The chain joins TRBV7-2 to TRBJ2-7, with 11 bases matching TRBD2. CDR1 and CDR2 (germline): SGHTA, FQGNSA. Trimming removed 5 bases from V and 2 bases from J; junction bases left unmatched: 5. This CDR3 has 15 amino acids. The CDR3: CASSEGLAEAYEQYF. The CDR3 nucleotides read TGTGCCAGCAGCGAGGGACTAGCGGAGGCCTACGAGCAGTACTTC.

The chain combines TRBV18 with TRBJ2-7; TRBD1 matches at 10 bases. After removal of 3 bases from V and 0 bases from J, the junction contained 5 bases not matched to a gene. This CDR3 spans 16 amino acids. CDR1 is KGHSH, CDR2 LQKENI, per germline. The CDR3 sequence is CASSPPGQGSSYEQYF. CDR3 in DNA: TGTGCCAGCTCACCTCCGGGACAGGGGTCCTCCTACGAGCAGTACTTC.

The V and J genes are TRBV7-9 and TRBJ2-5, with D tentatively TRBD1 (7 bases). Trimming took off 4 bases at V and 5 bases at J, with 20 bases between the two ends. The germline V gene has CDR1 SEHNR and CDR2 FQNEAQ (reference sequence). The CDR3 extends over 16 amino acids. The CDR3 nucleotides are TGTGCCAGCAGCTATGGAGGGAAGGGGGCAGGTGAGACCCAGTACTTC. As protein: CASSYGGKGAGETQYF.

On this clone: Other DNA sequences in this specimen translate into the identical CDR3. As DNA, the CDR3 is TGTGCCAGCAGCGCAGGGGGCACTAATGAAAAACTGTTTTTT. It encodes CASSAGGTNEKLFF. The chain uses TRBV9 and TRBJ1-4, with 8 bases identical to TRBD1. Germline assignment: CDR1 SGDLS and CDR2 YYNGEE. Germline trimming cut 3 bases from V and 2 bases from J; bases unmatched to any gene: 0. The CDR3 has 14 residues.

The V call is TRBV5-1, the J call TRBJ1-1; 9 nucleotides agree with TRBD1. The CDR3 is 13 residues long. J was trimmed by 3 bases and V by 8 bases; bases with no gene match: 5. From germline, CDR1 is SGHRS and CDR2 YFSETQ. This CDR3 reads CASQTGGDTEAFF. CDR3 bases: TGCGCCAGTCAGACAGGGGGGGACACTGAAGCTTTCTTT.

This chain uses TRBV19 with TRBJ2-3; TRBD1 matches 10 bases. The CDR3 extends over 14 amino acids. Looked up from germline, CDR1 is LNHDA and CDR2 is SQIVND (reference sequence). V lost 3 bases and J lost 6; bases outside the gene matches: 3. CDR3 region: CASSMGQGPDTQYF. The CDR3 DNA reads TGTGCCAGTAGTATGGGACAGGGGCCGGATACGCAGTATTTT.

The gene calls are TRBV13 and TRBJ1-2, with 7 nucleotides matching TRBD1. The CDR3 contains 13 residues. The germline gives CDR1 PRHDT, CDR2 FYEKMQ (reference sequence). V shed 6 bases, J shed 8 bases, and the junction held 9 bases outside the gene matches. CDR3 nucleotides: TGTGCCAGCAGTGGCGAGGGGGCCACGGGCTACACCTTC. Protein product: CASSGEGATGYTF. Variable domain in full (rest from reference TRBV13 and TRBJ1-2): AAGVIQSPRHLIKEKRETATLKCYPIPRHDTVYWYQQGPGQDPQFLISFYEKMQSDKGSIPDRFSAQQFSDYHSELNMSSLELGDSALYFCASSGEGATGYTFGSGTRLTVV.

This rearrangement joins TRBV7-2 to TRBJ2-7; 10 positions match TRBD1. The junction had 4 bases not matched to a gene; V was cut back by 3 bases and J by 5 bases. Germline V lookup: CDR1 SGHTA, CDR2 FQGNSA. The CDR3 totals 14 residues. CDR3 DNA sequence: TGTGCCAGCAGCTTCGCTGGGACAGGGGACGAGCAGTACTTC. Residues: CASSFAGTGDEQYF.

The V call is TRBV30, the J call TRBJ2-6, with TRBD1 as a possible D gene (6 bases). This CDR3 comprises 15 residues. Germline CDR1 reads GTSNPN; CDR2 reads SVGIG (reference sequence). The V gene lost 3 bases and the J gene lost 0 bases, with 9 bases spanning the gap. CDR3 loop: CAWSLQGSGANVLTF. The CDR3 DNA is TGTGCCTGGAGCCTACAGGGCTCTGGGGCCAACGTCCTGACTTTC.

This sequence joins TRBV18 and TRBJ2-5; 8 bases fit TRBD1. This CDR3 region has 14 residues. CDR1 KGHSH and CDR2 LQKENI come from the germline V gene. Losses at the gene ends were 5 bases for V and 5 bases for J; bases not matched to a gene: 7. Written as DNA, the CDR3 is TGTGCCAGCTCAACCAGGACAGGGCCCGAGACCCAGTACTTC. Translated, it gives CASSTRTGPETQYF.

CDR3 nucleotides: TGTGCCAGCAGCCAAGAGGACAGCCAAGAGACCCAGTACTTC. The encoded protein is CASSQEDSQETQYF. The chain carries TRBV4-2 and TRBJ2-5; possibly TRBD1 for D (6 bases). The V end lost 0 bases, the J end lost 1 base, and 6 bases lay between the germline ends. The germline V gene has CDR1 LGHNA and CDR2 YNFKEQ. This CDR3 region has 14 residues.

This clone was observed a handful of times. The J gene is TRBJ1-1, the V gene TRBV6-5, with D uncertain. CDR3 length equals 14 residues. Trimming removed 0 bases from V and 0 bases from J, with 5 bases in between. Germline values: CDR1 MNHEY, CDR2 SVGAGI. CDR3 sequence reads: CASSYSSLNTEAFF. Written as DNA, the CDR3 is TGTGCCAGCAGTTACTCGAGTCTGAACACTGAAGCTTTCTTT.

This chain joins TRBV7-3 and TRBJ2-1; D is perhaps TRBD1 (5 bases). CDR3 size: 15 residues. Germline assignment: CDR1 SGHTA and CDR2 FQGTGA. Trimming removed 3 bases from V and 4 bases from J, with 13 bases in between. CDR3 DNA: TGTGCCAGCAGCTTGGAACGGACACGTTACAATGAGCAGTTCTTC. Amino acids: CASSLERTRYNEQFF.